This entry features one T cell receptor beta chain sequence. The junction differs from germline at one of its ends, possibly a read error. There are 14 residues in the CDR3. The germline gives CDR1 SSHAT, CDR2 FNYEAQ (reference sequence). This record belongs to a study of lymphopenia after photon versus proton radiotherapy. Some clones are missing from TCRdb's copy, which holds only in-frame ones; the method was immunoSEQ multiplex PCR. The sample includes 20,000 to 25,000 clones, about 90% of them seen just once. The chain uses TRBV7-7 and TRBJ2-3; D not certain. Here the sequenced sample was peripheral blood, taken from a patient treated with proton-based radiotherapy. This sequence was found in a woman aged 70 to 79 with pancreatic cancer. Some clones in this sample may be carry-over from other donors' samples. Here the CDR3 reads CASSSGHEADTQYF. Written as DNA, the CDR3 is TGTGCTAGCAGCTCTGGGCACGAGGCAGATACGCAGTATTTT.